The source of this T cell receptor beta chain is a study of cytomegalovirus exposure and HLA in healthy donors. The study, taken as a whole, reports: V segments that were indistinguishable, TRBV6-2 and TRBV6-3 among them, were omitted from analysis.

PCR used 60 Vbeta primers and 13 Jbeta primers. Original analysis: An analysis performed later counted about 80 million unique TCR beta chains (roughly 9.9 million of them shared). Measured with immunoSEQ multiplex PCR; TCRdb has only the in-frame clones, and not every one. V, J and clone size are those of that table, while D and trimming were read from the DNA. The sample lists roughly 120,000 clones; approximately 80% were seen once. Details on this clone: Its specificity is unknown.

The germline V gene encodes CDR1 MNHNY and CDR2 SVGAGI (reference sequence). The CDR3 covers 15 residues. V was cut by 0 bases and J by 0 bases, with 6 bases left in between. The receptor was derived from a man between 18 and 29 years old in good health and CMV-seropositive. The chain combines TRBV6-6 with TRBJ1-5; D is ambiguous. Sequencing was carried out using PBMCs. The DNA for the CDR3 is TGTGCCAGCAGTTACTCGAGAGGTAGCAATCAGCCCCAGCATTTT. This encodes CASSYSRGSNQPQHF.